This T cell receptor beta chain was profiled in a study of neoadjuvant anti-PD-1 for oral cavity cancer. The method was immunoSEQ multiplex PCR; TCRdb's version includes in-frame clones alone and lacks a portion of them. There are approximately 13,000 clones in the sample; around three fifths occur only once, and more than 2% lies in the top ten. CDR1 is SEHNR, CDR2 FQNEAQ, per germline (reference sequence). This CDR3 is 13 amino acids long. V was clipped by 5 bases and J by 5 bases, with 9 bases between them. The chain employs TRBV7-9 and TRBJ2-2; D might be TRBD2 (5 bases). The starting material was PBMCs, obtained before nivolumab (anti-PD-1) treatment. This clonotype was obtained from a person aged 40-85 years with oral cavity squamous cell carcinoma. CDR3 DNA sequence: TGTGCCAGCAGCCCGTCGGGGACCGGGGAGCTGTTTTTT. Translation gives CASSPSGTGELFF.